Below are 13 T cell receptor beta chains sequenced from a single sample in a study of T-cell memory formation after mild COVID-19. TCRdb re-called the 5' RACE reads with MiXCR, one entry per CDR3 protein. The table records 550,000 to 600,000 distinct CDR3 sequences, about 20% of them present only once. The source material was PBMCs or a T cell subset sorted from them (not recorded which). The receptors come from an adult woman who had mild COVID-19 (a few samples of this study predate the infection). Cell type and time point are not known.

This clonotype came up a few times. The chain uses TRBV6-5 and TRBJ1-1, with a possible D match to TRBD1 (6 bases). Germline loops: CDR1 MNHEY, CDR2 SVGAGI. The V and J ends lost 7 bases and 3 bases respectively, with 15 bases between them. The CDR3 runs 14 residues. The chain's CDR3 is CASTPAGQYTEAFF. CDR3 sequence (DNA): TGTGCCAGCACCCCAGCGGGACAATACACTGAAGCTTTCTTT.

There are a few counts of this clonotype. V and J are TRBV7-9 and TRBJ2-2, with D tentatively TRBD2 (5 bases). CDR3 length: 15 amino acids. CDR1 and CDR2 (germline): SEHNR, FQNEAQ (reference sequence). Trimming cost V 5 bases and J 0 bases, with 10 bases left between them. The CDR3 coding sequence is TGTGCCAGCAGCCCTCGGGATCCGAACACCGGGGAGCTGTTTTTT. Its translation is CASSPRDPNTGELFF. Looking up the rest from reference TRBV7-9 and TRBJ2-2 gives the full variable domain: DTGVSQNPRHKITKRGQNVTFRCDPISEHNRLYWYRQTLGQGPEFLTYFQNEAQLEKSRLLSDRFSAERPKGSFSTLEIQRTEQGDSAMYLCASSPRDPNTGELFFGEGSRLTVL.

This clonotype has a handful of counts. As DNA, the CDR3 is TGCGCCAGCAGCCGCCGACCAGGGGTGGGGGAGCAGTACTTC. Its translation: CASSRRPGVGEQYF. The V gene is TRBV4-3, the J gene TRBJ2-7; tentatively, D is TRBD1 (6 bases). Germline assignment: CDR1 LGHNA and CDR2 YSLEER. The CDR3 consists of 14 residues. With 4 bases removed from V and 7 bases from J, the gap between germline ends came to 17 bases.

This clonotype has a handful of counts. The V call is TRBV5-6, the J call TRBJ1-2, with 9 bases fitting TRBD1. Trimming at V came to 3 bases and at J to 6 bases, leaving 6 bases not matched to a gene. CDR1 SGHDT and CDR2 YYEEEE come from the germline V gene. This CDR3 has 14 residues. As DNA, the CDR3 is TGTGCCAGCAGCTGGGGGACAGGGATGGATGGCTACACCTTC. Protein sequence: CASSWGTGMDGYTF.

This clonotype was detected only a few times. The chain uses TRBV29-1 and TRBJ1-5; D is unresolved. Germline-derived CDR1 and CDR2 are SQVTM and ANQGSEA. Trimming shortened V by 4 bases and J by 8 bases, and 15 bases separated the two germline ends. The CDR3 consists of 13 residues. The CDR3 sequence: CSVGSSRFEPQHF. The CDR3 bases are TGCAGCGTTGGTTCTTCAAGATTTGAGCCCCAGCATTTT.

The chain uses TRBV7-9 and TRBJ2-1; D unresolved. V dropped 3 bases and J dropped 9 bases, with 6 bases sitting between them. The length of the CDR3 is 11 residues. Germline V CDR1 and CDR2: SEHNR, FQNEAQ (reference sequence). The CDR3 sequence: CASSFQSEQFF. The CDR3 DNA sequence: TGTGCCAGCAGCTTCCAGAGTGAGCAGTTCTTC.

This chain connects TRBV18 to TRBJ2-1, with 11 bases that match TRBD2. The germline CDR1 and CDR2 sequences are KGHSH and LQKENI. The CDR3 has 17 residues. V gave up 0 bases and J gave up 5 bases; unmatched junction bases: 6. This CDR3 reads CASSPPGSGGAHNEQFF. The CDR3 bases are TGTGCCAGCTCACCACCGGGTAGCGGGGGGGCTCACAATGAGCAGTTCTTC. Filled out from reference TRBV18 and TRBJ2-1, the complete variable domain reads NAGVMQNPRHLVRRRGQEARLRCSPMKGHSHVYWYRQLPEEGLKFMVYLQKENIIDESGMPKERFSAEFPKEGPSILRIQQVVRGDSAAYFCASSPPGSGGAHNEQFFGPGTRLTVL.

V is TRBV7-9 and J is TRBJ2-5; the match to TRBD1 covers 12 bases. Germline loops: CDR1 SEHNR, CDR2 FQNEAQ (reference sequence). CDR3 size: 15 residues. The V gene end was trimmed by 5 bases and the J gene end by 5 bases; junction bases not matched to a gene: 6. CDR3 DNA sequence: TGTGCCAGCAGCCGAGGGACAGGGGGCCTCGAGACCCAGTACTTC. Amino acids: CASSRGTGGLETQYF.

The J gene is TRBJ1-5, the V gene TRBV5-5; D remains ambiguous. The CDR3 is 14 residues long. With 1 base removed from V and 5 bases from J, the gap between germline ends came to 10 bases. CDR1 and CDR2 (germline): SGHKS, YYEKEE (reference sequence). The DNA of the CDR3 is TGTGCCAGCAGCTTGTGGCTTGCCGATCAGCCCCAGCATTTT. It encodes CASSLWLADQPQHF.

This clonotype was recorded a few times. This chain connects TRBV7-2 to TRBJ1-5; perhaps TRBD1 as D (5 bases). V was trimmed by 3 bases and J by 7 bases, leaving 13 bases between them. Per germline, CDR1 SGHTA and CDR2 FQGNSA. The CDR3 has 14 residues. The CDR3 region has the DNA TGTGCCAGCAGCTTCTGGCAGGGAGGCCAGCCCCAGCATTTT. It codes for CASSFWQGGQPQHF.

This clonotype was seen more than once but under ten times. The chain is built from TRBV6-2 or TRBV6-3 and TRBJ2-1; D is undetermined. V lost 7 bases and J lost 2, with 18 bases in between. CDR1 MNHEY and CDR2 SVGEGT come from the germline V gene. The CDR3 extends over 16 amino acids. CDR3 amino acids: CASTQSRTGPYNEQFF. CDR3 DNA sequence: TGTGCCAGCACTCAAAGTCGGACGGGCCCCTACAATGAGCAGTTCTTC.

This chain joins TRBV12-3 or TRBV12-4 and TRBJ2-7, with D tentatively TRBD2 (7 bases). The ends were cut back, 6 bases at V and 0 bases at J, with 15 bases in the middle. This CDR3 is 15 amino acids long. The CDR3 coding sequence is TGTGCCAGCAGCCCTCGGGGGGCCGGCTCCTACGAGCAGTACTTC. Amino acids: CASSPRGAGSYEQYF.

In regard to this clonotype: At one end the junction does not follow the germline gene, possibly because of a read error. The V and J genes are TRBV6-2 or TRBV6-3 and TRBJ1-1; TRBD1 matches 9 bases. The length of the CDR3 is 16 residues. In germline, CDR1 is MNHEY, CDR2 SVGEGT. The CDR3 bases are TGTGCCAGCACTTACTATTGGACAGGGGAGAACACTGAAGCTTTCTTT. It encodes CASTYYWTGENTEAFF.